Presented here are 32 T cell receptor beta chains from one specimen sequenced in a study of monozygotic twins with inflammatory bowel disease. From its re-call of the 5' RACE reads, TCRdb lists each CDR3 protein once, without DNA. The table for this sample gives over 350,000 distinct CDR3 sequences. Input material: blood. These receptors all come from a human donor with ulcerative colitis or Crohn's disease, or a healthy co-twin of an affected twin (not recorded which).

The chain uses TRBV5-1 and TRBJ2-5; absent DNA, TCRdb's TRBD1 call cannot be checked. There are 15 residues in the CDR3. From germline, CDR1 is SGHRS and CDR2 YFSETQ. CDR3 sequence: CASSLRGVYQETQYF.

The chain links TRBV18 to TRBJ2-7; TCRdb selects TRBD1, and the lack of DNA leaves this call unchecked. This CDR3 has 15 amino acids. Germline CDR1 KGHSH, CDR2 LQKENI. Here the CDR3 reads CASSPGQTSVYEQYF.

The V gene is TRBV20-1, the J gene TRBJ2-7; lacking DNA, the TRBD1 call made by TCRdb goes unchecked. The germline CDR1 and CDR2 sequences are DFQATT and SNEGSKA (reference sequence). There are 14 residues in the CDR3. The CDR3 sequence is CSARLQGAPYEQYF.

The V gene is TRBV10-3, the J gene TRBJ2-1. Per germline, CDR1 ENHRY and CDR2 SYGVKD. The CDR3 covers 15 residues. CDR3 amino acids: CAIRVFTSSYNEQFF.

The CDR3 region is CASSQNPSRVGDQPQHF. J is TRBJ1-5 and V is TRBV4-3; the TRBD1 assignment by TCRdb is unverifiable without DNA. The CDR3 is made up of 17 amino acids. Germline-derived CDR1 and CDR2 are LGHNA and YSLEER.

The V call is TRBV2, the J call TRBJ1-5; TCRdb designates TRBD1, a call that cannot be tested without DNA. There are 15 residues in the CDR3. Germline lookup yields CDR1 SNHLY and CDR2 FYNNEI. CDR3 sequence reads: CASSGQGSGNQPQHF.

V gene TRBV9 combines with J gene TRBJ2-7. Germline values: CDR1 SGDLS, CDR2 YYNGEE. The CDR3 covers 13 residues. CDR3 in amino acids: CASSVVTVGEQYF.

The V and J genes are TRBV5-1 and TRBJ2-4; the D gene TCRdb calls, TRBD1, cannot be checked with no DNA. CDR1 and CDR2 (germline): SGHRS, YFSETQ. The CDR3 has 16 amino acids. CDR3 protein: CASSLGDSLAKNIQYF.

CDR3 region: CASSDQDGGRSGEQYF. V usage is TRBV2 and J usage is TRBJ2-7; TCRdb designates TRBD1, a call that cannot be tested without DNA. CDR1 and CDR2 (germline): SNHLY, FYNNEI. The CDR3 totals 16 residues.

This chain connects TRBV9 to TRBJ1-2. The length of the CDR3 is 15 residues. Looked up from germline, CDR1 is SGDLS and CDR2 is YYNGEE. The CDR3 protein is CASSAPGGAGYGYTF.

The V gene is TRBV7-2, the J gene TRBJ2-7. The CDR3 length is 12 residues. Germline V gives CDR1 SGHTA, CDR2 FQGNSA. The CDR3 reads CASSIRRYEQYF.

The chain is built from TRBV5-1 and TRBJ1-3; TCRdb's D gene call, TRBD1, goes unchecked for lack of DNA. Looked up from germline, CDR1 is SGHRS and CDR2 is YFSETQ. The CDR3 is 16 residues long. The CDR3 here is CASSLGTGRSGNTIYF.

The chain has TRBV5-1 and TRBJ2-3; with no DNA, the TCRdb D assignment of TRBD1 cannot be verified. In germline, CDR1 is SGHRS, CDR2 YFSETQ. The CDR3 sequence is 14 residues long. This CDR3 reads CASTTGQSTDTQYF.

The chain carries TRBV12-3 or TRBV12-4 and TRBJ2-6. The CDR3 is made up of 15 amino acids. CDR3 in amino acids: CASSFLGSGANVLTF.

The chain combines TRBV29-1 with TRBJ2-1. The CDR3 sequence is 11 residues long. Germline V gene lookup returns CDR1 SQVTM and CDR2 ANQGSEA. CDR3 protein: CSVVVYNEQFF.

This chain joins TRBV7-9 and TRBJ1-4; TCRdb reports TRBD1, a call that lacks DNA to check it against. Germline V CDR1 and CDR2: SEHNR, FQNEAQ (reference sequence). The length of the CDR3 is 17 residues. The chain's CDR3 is CASSLGLTGTEGEKLFF.

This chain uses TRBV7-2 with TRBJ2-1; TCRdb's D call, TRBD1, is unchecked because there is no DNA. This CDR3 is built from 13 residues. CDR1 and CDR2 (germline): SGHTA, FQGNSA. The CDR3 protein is CASSTRGAREQFF.

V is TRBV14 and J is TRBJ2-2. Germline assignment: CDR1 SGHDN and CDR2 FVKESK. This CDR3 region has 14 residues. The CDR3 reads CASSPPFNTGELFF.

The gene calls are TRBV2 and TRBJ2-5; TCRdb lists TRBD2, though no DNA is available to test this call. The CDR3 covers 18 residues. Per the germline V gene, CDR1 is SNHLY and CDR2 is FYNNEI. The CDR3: CASSDRLAGALGFETQYF. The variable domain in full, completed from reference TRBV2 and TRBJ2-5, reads EPEVTQTPSHQVTQMGQEVILRCVPISNHLYFYWYRQILGQKVEFLVSFYNNEISEKSEIFDDQFSVERPDGSNFTLKIRSTKLEDSAMYFCASSDRLAGALGFETQYFGPGTRLLVL.

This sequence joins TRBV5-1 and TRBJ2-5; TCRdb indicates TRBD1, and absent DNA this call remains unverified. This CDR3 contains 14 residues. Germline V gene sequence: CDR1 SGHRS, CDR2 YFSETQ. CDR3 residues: CASSRQGAVETQYF.

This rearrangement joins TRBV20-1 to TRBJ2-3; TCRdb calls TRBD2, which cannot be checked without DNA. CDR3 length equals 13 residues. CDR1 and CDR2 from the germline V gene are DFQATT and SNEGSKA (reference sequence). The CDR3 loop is CSAPVEGTDTQYF.

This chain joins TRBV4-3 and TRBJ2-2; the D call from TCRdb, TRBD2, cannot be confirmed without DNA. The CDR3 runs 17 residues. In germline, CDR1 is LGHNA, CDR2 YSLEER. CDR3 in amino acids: CASSQLRARGSTGELFF.

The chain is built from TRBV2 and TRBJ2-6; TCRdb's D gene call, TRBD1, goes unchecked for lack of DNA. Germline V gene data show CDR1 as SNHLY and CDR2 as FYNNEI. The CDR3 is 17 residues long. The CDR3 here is CASRDRQVSSGANVLTF.

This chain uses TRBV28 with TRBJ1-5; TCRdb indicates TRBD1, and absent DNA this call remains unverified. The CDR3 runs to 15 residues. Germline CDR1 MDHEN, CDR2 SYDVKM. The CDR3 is CASSPGDHEDQPQHF.

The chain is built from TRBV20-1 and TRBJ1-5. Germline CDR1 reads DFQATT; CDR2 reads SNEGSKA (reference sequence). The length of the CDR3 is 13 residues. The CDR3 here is CSARQGRVQPQHF.

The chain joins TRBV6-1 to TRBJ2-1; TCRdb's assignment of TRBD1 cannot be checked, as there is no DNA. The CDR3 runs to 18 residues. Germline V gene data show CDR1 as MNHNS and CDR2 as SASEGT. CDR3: CASSEIIFGTAPANEQFF.

The CDR3: CASSPPNGGYNEQFF. The chain has TRBV5-1 and TRBJ2-1; TCRdb picks TRBD2, but there is no DNA to check that call. Germline CDR1 SGHRS, CDR2 YFSETQ. The CDR3 runs to 15 residues.

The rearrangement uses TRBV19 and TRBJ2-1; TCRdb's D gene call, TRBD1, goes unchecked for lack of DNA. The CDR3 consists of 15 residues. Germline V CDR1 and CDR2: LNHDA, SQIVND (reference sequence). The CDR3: CASSIGSGGGDEQFF.

The CDR3 region is CSAEPYRGAEQYF. The chain uses TRBV20-1 and TRBJ2-7; TCRdb's D gene call, TRBD1, goes unchecked for lack of DNA. The CDR3 extends over 13 amino acids. CDR1 is DFQATT, CDR2 SNEGSKA, per germline (reference sequence).

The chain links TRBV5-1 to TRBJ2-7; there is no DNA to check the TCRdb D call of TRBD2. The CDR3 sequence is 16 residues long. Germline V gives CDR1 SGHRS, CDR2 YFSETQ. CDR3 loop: CASSRTPGGPSPEQYF.

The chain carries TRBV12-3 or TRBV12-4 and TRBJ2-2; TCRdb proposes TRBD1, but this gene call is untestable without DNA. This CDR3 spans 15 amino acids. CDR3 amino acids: CASRQQGTVTGELFF.

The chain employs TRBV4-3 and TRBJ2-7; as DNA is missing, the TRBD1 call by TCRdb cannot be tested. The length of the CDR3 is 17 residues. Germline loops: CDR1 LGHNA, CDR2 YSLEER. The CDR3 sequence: CASSQDLFRGVQDEQYF.